These T cell receptor beta chains were read from a single sample in a study of Graves' ophthalmopathy and Graves' hyperthyroidism. In TCRdb, the multiplex PCR reads were re-called with MiXCR into one record per CDR3 protein. The sample lists over a million distinct CDR3 sequences, about 36% seen once, with approximately 12% in the top ten. The material sequenced was peripheral blood or thyroid tissue (not recorded which). The receptors were sampled from an adult man with Graves' hyperthyroidism. Each CDR3 is given with its conserved first and last residue. The D gene is left open where the match is weak. Size values are once, few and many counts, or a class for expanded clones, and some rows have none.

J gene: TRBJ1-1
D gene: -
V gene: TRBV9
clone size: few
CDR3 DNA: TGTGCCAGCAGCGTAGCGGGAGGGGGGCACACTGAAGCTTTCTTT
CDR3 protein: CASSVAGGGHTEAFF

J gene: TRBJ2-1
D gene: -
V gene: TRBV15
clone size: few
CDR3 DNA: TGTGCCACCGGGGACACCCGAAACAATGAGCAGTTCTTC
CDR3 protein: CATGDTRNNEQFF

J gene: TRBJ1-5
D gene: -
V gene: TRBV30
clone size: few
CDR3 DNA: TGTGCCTGGACGAAGGGCAATCAGCCCCAGCATTTT
CDR3 protein: CAWTKGNQPQHF

J gene: TRBJ2-5
D gene: TRBD1
V gene: TRBV5-6
clone size: -
CDR3 DNA: TGTGCCAGCAGCTTATACCGGGACAGGGGGCAGGAGACCCAGTACTTC
CDR3 protein: CASSLYRDRGQETQYF

J gene: TRBJ2-7
D gene: TRBD1
V gene: TRBV7-2
clone size: once
CDR3 DNA: TGTGCCAGCAGCAGCCATGACAGGGGCCCCTACGAGCAGTACTTC
CDR3 protein: CASSSHDRGPYEQYF

J gene: TRBJ2-6
D gene: -
V gene: TRBV10-3
clone size: few
CDR3 DNA: TGTGCCAGCAGTGAATGGTCGGGGGCTGGGGCCAACGTCCTGACTTTC
CDR3 protein: CASSEWSGAGANVLTF

J gene: TRBJ1-1
D gene: -
V gene: TRBV7-2
clone size: many
CDR3 DNA: TGTGCCAGCAGCTTGGGGGGGGTAGGGGCGGGCACTGAAGCTTTCTTT
CDR3 protein: CASSLGGVGAGTEAFF

J gene: TRBJ2-7
D gene: TRBD2
V gene: TRBV7-6
clone size: many
CDR3 DNA: TGTGCCAGCAGCTTAGCACTGAGCGGGAGCTCCTACGAGCAGTACTTC
CDR3 protein: CASSLALSGSSYEQYF

J gene: TRBJ1-4
D gene: -
V gene: TRBV6-6
clone size: -
CDR3 DNA: TGTGCCAGCAGTTTCACCGGGATCTCAAAACTGTTTTTT
CDR3 protein: CASSFTGISKLFF

J gene: TRBJ1-5
D gene: TRBD1
V gene: TRBV19
clone size: many
CDR3 DNA: TGTGCCAGTAGTATGGGACAGAGAAATCAGCCCCAGCATTTT
CDR3 protein: CASSMGQRNQPQHF

J gene: TRBJ1-2
D gene: -
V gene: TRBV25-1
clone size: -
CDR3 DNA: TGTGCCAGCAGTGCTAGGGTACAGGGAAGAGCTAACTATGGCTACACCTTC
CDR3 protein: CASSARVQGRANYGYTF

J gene: TRBJ2-5
D gene: TRBD2
V gene: TRBV7-2
clone size: -
CDR3 DNA: TGTGCCAGCAGCAAGGGTCCGGGACTAGCGGGAGTGAACTCCCAAGAGACCCAGTACTTC
CDR3 protein: CASSKGPGLAGVNSQETQYF

J gene: TRBJ1-1
D gene: TRBD1
V gene: TRBV29-1
clone size: -
CDR3 DNA: TGCAGCGAACAGGGGGCAACGCTCACTGAAGCTTTCTTT
CDR3 protein: CSEQGATLTEAFF

J gene: TRBJ2-5
D gene: TRBD1
V gene: TRBV2
clone size: many
CDR3 DNA: TGTGCCAGCAGTCGAAGGGGACAGGGGGCGTCAGAGACCCAGTACTTC
CDR3 protein: CASSRRGQGASETQYF

J gene: TRBJ1-2
D gene: -
V gene: TRBV7-8
clone size: many
CDR3 DNA: TGTGCCAGCAGCCCCCAAACTAGGGGCCGCCATCGGGGCTACACCTTC
CDR3 protein: CASSPQTRGRHRGYTF

J gene: TRBJ2-7
D gene: TRBD1
V gene: TRBV7-8
clone size: many
CDR3 DNA: TGTGCCAGCAGCTTATTCGGACAGGTCCGGTCCTACGAGCAGTACTTC
CDR3 protein: CASSLFGQVRSYEQYF

J gene: TRBJ1-5
D gene: -
V gene: TRBV7-2
clone size: many
CDR3 DNA: TGTGCCAGCAGCGCCCGCTTAGGGAGCAATCAGCCCCAGCATTTT
CDR3 protein: CASSARLGSNQPQHF

J gene: TRBJ2-5
D gene: -
V gene: TRBV12-3/TRBV12-4
clone size: many
CDR3 DNA: TGTGCCAGCAACGAAGGACCTCGAGGAGAGACCCAGTACTTC
CDR3 protein: CASNEGPRGETQYF

J gene: TRBJ2-7
D gene: TRBD2
V gene: TRBV7-9
clone size: many
CDR3 DNA: TGTGCCAGCAGCCCGCCCCCAGGGCTAGCGGGGGCGTACGAGCAGTACTTC
CDR3 protein: CASSPPPGLAGAYEQYF

J gene: TRBJ2-5
D gene: TRBD1
V gene: TRBV10-3
clone size: few
CDR3 DNA: TGTGCCATCCGTAGCGCCAGCGGGACAGGGACCCATGAGACCCAGTACTTC
CDR3 protein: CAIRSASGTGTHETQYF

J gene: TRBJ2-1
D gene: -
V gene: TRBV29-1
clone size: -
CDR3 DNA: TGCAGCGTCACGGGGGCAAGCTCCTACAATGAGCAGTTCTTC
CDR3 protein: CSVTGASSYNEQFF

J gene: TRBJ1-2
D gene: -
V gene: TRBV29-1
clone size: -
CDR3 DNA: TGCAGCGTTAACCGGGACGGGCGCGGCTACACCTTC
CDR3 protein: CSVNRDGRGYTF

J gene: TRBJ2-2
D gene: TRBD2
V gene: TRBV10-3
clone size: -
CDR3 DNA: TGTGCCGGGGGACTAGCGGACACCGGGGAGCTGTTTTTT
CDR3 protein: CAGGLADTGELFF

J gene: TRBJ1-6
D gene: TRBD1
V gene: TRBV5-1
clone size: once
CDR3 DNA: TGCGCCAGCAGCGCGACAGGGTTGCACGAGCACCGTTCACCCCTCCACTTT
CDR3 protein: CASSATGLHEHRSPLHF

J gene: TRBJ1-2
D gene: -
V gene: TRBV20-1
clone size: -
CDR3 DNA: TGCAGTGCCCGGCGGGCCACCTATGGCTACACCTTC
CDR3 protein: CSARRATYGYTF

J gene: TRBJ1-1
D gene: -
V gene: TRBV7-3
clone size: -
CDR3 DNA: TGTGCCAGCAGCTTGGTCGGGCGGCCCCCCTCCTTT
CDR3 protein: CASSLVGRPPSF

J gene: TRBJ1-1
D gene: TRBD1
V gene: TRBV7-6
clone size: -
CDR3 DNA: TGTGCCAGCAGCCAAGAACGACAGGGTACTGAAGCTTTCTTT
CDR3 protein: CASSQERQGTEAFF

J gene: TRBJ2-5
D gene: -
V gene: TRBV9
clone size: many
CDR3 DNA: TGTGCCAGCAGCGCGCACCCCGGGGCAGCAGAGACCCAGTACTTC
CDR3 protein: CASSAHPGAAETQYF

J gene: TRBJ2-7
D gene: -
V gene: TRBV11-2
clone size: many
CDR3 DNA: TGTGCCAGCAGCTCACAAGGGCGCGGGGGACACTACGAGCAGTACTTC
CDR3 protein: CASSSQGRGGHYEQYF

J gene: TRBJ2-7
D gene: TRBD2
V gene: TRBV5-1
clone size: -
CDR3 DNA: TGCGCCAGCAGCTTTGAGCCTAGCGGAGTACAGTACTTC
CDR3 protein: CASSFEPSGVQYF

J gene: TRBJ1-1
D gene: TRBD1
V gene: TRBV6-6
clone size: many
CDR3 DNA: TGTGCCAGCAGTTACATAGCAGGGGGCTCTGAAGCTTTCTTT
CDR3 protein: CASSYIAGGSEAFF

J gene: TRBJ2-5
D gene: -
V gene: TRBV7-9
clone size: once
CDR3 DNA: TGTGCCAGCAGCTTAGGCGGCGTTGGCGGGATCCGATACTTC
CDR3 protein: CASSLGGVGGIRYF

J gene: TRBJ2-7
D gene: TRBD1
V gene: TRBV12-3/TRBV12-4
clone size: many
CDR3 DNA: TGTGCCAGCAGTTCCCTCAGACAGGGAAGTAGCGAGCAGTACTTC
CDR3 protein: CASSSLRQGSSEQYF

J gene: TRBJ1-1
D gene: TRBD1
V gene: TRBV29-1
clone size: -
CDR3 DNA: TGCAGCGTTGGGACAGGCGATGAAGCTTTCTTT
CDR3 protein: CSVGTGDEAFF

J gene: TRBJ1-2
D gene: TRBD1
V gene: TRBV11-2
clone size: many
CDR3 DNA: TGTGCCAGCAGCATCGGGACAGCGTATGGCTACACCTTC
CDR3 protein: CASSIGTAYGYTF

J gene: TRBJ1-5
D gene: TRBD1
V gene: TRBV15
clone size: -
CDR3 DNA: TGTGCCACCAGCAGGACAAAGGACAGGGTTAGCAATCAGCCCCAGCATTTT
CDR3 protein: CATSRTKDRVSNQPQHF

J gene: TRBJ2-7
D gene: -
V gene: TRBV2
clone size: -
CDR3 DNA: TGTGCCAGCGTTTCCGACACTCGCGAGCAGTACTTC
CDR3 protein: CASVSDTREQYF

J gene: TRBJ2-7
D gene: -
V gene: TRBV7-6
clone size: many
CDR3 DNA: TGTGCCAGCAGCCCCAGGGGCGGGATTTACGAGCAGTACTTC
CDR3 protein: CASSPRGGIYEQYF

J gene: TRBJ1-5
D gene: TRBD1
V gene: TRBV2
clone size: -
CDR3 DNA: TGTGCCAGCAGAAGATCAGGGACAGGGGGCCATCAGCCCCAGCATTTT
CDR3 protein: CASRRSGTGGHQPQHF

J gene: TRBJ1-1
D gene: -
V gene: TRBV7-9
clone size: few
CDR3 DNA: TGTGCCAGCAGCTTGGCCGACTTGGGAGCTGAAGCTTTCTTT
CDR3 protein: CASSLADLGAEAFF

J gene: TRBJ1-3
D gene: -
V gene: TRBV2
clone size: many
CDR3 DNA: TGTGCCAGCAGTGAAGCGCTTCGGCAATCTGGAAACACCATATATTTT
CDR3 protein: CASSEALRQSGNTIYF

J gene: TRBJ2-7
D gene: TRBD2
V gene: TRBV12-3/TRBV12-4
clone size: few
CDR3 DNA: TGTGCCAGCACCAGGACTAGCGGGAGGGCCTGGGAGCAGTACTTC
CDR3 protein: CASTRTSGRAWEQYF

J gene: TRBJ1-5
D gene: TRBD1
V gene: TRBV10-3
clone size: many
CDR3 DNA: TGTGCCATCGGAGACAGGGGTCAGCAGCCCCAGCATTTT
CDR3 protein: CAIGDRGQQPQHF

J gene: TRBJ2-7
D gene: -
V gene: TRBV20-1
clone size: few
CDR3 DNA: TGCAGTGCTAGAGGCCTGACAGTTTTGAGTGAACAGAACCCCTTTGAGCAGTACTTC
CDR3 protein: CSARGLTVLSEQNPFEQYF

J gene: TRBJ1-1
D gene: -
V gene: TRBV15
clone size: many
CDR3 DNA: TGTGCCACCAGCCGAGGAAGGCGGAACACTGAAGCTTTCTTT
CDR3 protein: CATSRGRRNTEAFF

J gene: TRBJ1-2
D gene: -
V gene: TRBV6-2/TRBV6-3
clone size: many
CDR3 DNA: TGTGCCAGCACTGACTTGGGCAGCTACAACTATGGCTACACCTTC
CDR3 protein: CASTDLGSYNYGYTF

J gene: TRBJ1-2
D gene: TRBD1
V gene: TRBV15
clone size: -
CDR3 DNA: TGTGCCACCAGCAGACAAGACAGGGTGGCTGGCTACACCTTC
CDR3 protein: CATSRQDRVAGYTF